This TCR beta chain was retrieved from a study of T cell repertoires in cytomegalovirus infection. Study details: Public TCR beta signatures marked donors with CMV infection and the matching HLA. Findings and caveats of the study: There were HLA-C-restricted CMV-specific TCR beta clonotypes dominating the ex vivo response. Carriers of CMV and the relevant HLA type were discriminated by public TCR beta frequency.

Comment on this clonotype: The antigen is undetermined.

Trimming took 0 bases from V and 0 from J, leaving 8 bases between them. The germline V gene encodes CDR1 MNHEY and CDR2 SMNVEV (reference sequence). This CDR3 has 15 amino acids. TCRdb recomputed calls from the reads with MiXCR, one row per CDR3 protein. Of around 800,000 distinct CDR3 sequences listed, about 31% are singletons. The sequence came from a human donor in good health (CMV status not recorded). Some clones in this sample may be carry-over from other donors' samples. The sample here was cultured CD8+ T cells from PBMCs, taken from culture after CMV antigen stimulation. The chain combines TRBV27 with TRBJ1-2; no clear D. The CDR3 DNA follows: TGTGCCAGCAGTTTATCAGGCTTTGCTAACTATGGCTACACCTTC. It is translated as CASSLSGFANYGYTF.